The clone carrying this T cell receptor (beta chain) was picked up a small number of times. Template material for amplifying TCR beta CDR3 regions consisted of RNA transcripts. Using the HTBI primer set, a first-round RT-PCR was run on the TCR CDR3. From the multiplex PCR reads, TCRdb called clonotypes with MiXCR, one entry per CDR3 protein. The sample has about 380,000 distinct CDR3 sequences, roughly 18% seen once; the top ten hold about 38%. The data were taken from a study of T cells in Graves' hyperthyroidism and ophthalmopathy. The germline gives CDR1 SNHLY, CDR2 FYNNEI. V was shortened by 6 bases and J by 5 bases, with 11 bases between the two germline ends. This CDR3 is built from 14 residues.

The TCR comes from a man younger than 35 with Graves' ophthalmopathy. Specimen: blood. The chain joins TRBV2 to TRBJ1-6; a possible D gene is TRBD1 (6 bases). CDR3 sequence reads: CASRGTRNNSPLHF. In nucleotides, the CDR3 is TGTGCCAGCAGGGGGACACGGAATAATTCACCCCTCCACTTT.